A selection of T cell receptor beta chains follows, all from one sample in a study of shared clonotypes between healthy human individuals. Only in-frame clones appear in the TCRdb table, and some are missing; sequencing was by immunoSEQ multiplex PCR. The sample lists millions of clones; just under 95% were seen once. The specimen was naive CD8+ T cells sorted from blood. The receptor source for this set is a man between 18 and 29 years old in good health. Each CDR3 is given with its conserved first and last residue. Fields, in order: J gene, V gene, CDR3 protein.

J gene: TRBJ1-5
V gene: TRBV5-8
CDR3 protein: CATSGPSNQPQHF

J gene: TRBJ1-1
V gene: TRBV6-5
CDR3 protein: CASSYADYVTGKAFF

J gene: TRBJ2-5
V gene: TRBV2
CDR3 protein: CASSEYVAGVGETQYF

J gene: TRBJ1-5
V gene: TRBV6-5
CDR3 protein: CASSSSVEQPQHF

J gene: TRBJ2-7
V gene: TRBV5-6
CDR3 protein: CASSFRAFYEQYF

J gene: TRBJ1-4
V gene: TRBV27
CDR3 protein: CASSLTPGATNEKLFF

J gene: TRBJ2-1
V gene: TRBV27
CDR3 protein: CASSFFNNEQFF

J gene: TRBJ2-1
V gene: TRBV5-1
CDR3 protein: CASSLIGPHNEQFF

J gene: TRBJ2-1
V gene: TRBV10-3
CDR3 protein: CAISEEVSGEQFF

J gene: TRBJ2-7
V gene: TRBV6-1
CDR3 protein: CASSDIAGGPNEQYF

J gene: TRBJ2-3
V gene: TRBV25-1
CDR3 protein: CASTLRGTGEDTQYF

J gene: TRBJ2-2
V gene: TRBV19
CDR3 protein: CASSIEPSGSRELFF

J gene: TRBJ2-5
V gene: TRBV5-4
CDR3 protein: CASSPFGGVETQYF

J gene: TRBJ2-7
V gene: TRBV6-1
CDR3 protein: CASSLLGGAPHF

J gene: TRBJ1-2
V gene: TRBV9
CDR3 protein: CASSLTRETELYGYTF

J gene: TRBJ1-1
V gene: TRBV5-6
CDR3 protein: CASSLVPGPNTEAFF

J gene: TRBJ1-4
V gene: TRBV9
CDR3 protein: CASSSPGTGGGSEKLFF

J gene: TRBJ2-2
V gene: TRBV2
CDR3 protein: CASSEWLAVNTGELFF

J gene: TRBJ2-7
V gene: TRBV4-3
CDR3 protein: CASSQDTPSGYYEQYF

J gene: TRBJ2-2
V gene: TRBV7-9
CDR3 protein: CASSPTTANTGELFF

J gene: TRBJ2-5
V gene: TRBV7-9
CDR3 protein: CASSNGPTGETQYF

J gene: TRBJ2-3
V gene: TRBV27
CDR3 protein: CASSPGTSGGADTQYF

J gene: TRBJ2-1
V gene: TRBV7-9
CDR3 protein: CASSPTSSEQFF

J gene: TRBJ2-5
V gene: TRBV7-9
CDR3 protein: CASSSPEQQQETQYF

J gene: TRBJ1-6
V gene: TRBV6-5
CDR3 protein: CASSYGTGFNSPLHF

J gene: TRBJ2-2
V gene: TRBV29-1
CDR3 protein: CSDRQVIGQDTGELFF

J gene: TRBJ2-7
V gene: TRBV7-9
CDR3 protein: CASSFPDSYEQYF

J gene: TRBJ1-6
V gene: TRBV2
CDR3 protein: CASRDRPNSPLHF

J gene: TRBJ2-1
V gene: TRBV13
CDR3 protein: CASTGTGGWNEQFF

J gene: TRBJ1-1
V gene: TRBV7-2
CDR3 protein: CASSLLRTEAFF

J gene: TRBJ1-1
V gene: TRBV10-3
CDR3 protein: CAISEGQGLNTEAFF

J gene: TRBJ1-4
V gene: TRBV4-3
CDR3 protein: CASSRGGGMNEKLFF

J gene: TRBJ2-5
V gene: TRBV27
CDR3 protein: CASSPSAPVYQETQYF

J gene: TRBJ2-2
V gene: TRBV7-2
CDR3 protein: CASSLVQNTGELFF

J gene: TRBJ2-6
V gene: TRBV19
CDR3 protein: CASSINELGANVLTF

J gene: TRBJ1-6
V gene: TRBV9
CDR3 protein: CASSVEAGYNSPLHF

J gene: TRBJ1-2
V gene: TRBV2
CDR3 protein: CASRGGVNYGYTF

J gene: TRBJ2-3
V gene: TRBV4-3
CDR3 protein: CASSQEVSGSGDTQYF

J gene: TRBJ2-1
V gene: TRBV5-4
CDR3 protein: CASSSLAGGPHEQFF